This T cell receptor (beta chain) is drawn from a study of cytomegalovirus exposure and HLA in healthy donors. Study-wide results and caveats: Later work associated fewer than 20,000 TCR beta sequences with HLA alleles at 0.05 false discovery rate. Most TCR sequences proved rare, with some public TCRs found in many donors.

Looked up from germline, CDR1 is MNHEY and CDR2 is SMNVEV (reference sequence). The V and J ends lost 3 bases and 0 bases respectively, with 14 bases between them. The CDR3 contains 16 residues. A note on this clone: Its matching antigen is unknown.

PCR primers comprised 60 Vbeta and 13 Jbeta primers. Assay: immunoSEQ multiplex PCR; the TCRdb copy retains only in-frame clones and omits some. The sample records some 200,000 clones, about 80% being singletons. What was sequenced was PBMCs. The chain carries TRBV27 and TRBJ1-1; D remains ambiguous. The TCR sequence derives from a woman in her twenties or thirties in good health and CMV-seropositive. The CDR3 reads CASSFTPRRVNTEAFF. As DNA, the CDR3 is TGTGCCAGCAGTTTTACCCCTCGTCGGGTGAACACTGAAGCTTTCTTT.